One sample yielded the 7 T cell receptor beta chains listed below, sequenced in a study of T cells in Graves' hyperthyroidism and ophthalmopathy. From RNA transcripts, TCR beta CDR3 regions were amplified. Primed by the HTBI set, a first-round RT-PCR was run on the TCR CDR3. MiXCR, applied by TCRdb to the multiplex PCR reads, yields one record per CDR3 protein. This table holds approximately 600,000 distinct CDR3 sequences, under 25% found once. The sample was blood. The source of these receptors is a man aged 25-40 years with Graves' ophthalmopathy.

This clonotype was seen a handful of times. This sequence joins TRBV29-1 and TRBJ2-3; D gene uncertain. V was trimmed by 3 bases and J by 3 bases, leaving 7 bases between them. The CDR3 consists of 12 residues. Germline CDR1 SQVTM, CDR2 ANQGSEA. This CDR3 reads CSVEALTDTQYF. For the CDR3, the DNA is TGCAGCGTTGAGGCCTTAACAGATACGCAGTATTTT.

This clonotype was counted at least ten times. The genes are TRBV3-1 and TRBJ1-1, with D possibly TRBD1 on 5 matching bases. Germline CDR1 reads LGHDT; CDR2 reads YNNKEL (reference sequence). Deletions cut 0 bases from V and 5 bases from J, with 13 bases between. The CDR3 is 15 residues long. CDR3 residues: CASSQDAGRGTEAFF. The CDR3 DNA sequence: TGTGCCAGCAGCCAAGACGCGGGACGAGGGACTGAAGCTTTCTTT. The full variable domain, rest sourced from reference TRBV3-1 and TRBJ1-1, is DTAVSQTPKYLVTQMGNDKSIKCEQNLGHDTMYWYKQDSKKFLKIMFSYNNKELIINETVPNRFSPKSPDKAHLNLHINSLELGDSAVYFCASSQDAGRGTEAFFGQGTRLTVV.

The sample holds many counts of this clonotype. J is TRBJ2-1 and V is TRBV12-3 or TRBV12-4; 8 bases are shared with TRBD1. The ends lost 5 bases at V and 8 bases at J; junction bases unmatched: 11. This CDR3 is 15 amino acids long. CDR3 nucleotide sequence: TGTGCCAGCAGTGTCAGGGACAGGCCGGTGGATGAGCAGTTCTTC. It encodes CASSVRDRPVDEQFF.

The V call is TRBV11-2, the J call TRBJ2-5, with D perhaps TRBD2 (5 bases). The CDR3 has 15 residues. Per the germline V gene, CDR1 is SGHAT and CDR2 is FQNNGV. V was shortened by 0 bases and J by 3 bases, with 11 bases between the two germline ends. CDR3: CASSLEPGNEETQYF. CDR3 nucleotide sequence: TGTGCCAGCAGCTTAGAGCCGGGAAACGAAGAGACCCAGTACTTC. Variable domain in full (rest from reference TRBV11-2 and TRBJ2-5): EAGVAQSPRYKIIEKRQSVAFWCNPISGHATLYWYQQILGQGPKLLIQFQNNGVVDDSQLPKDRFSAERLKGVDSTLKIQPAKLEDSAVYLCASSLEPGNEETQYFGPGTRLLVL.

The rearrangement joins TRBV20-1 to TRBJ2-7, with 9 positions matching TRBD2. The germline gives CDR1 DFQATT, CDR2 SNEGSKA (reference sequence). Trimming took 1 base from V and 5 from J; bases not matched to a gene: 6. CDR3 length: 14 amino acids. Written as DNA, the CDR3 is TGCAGTGCTAGAGGTAGCGGGAGTAACGACGAGCAGTACTTC. Translation gives CSARGSGSNDEQYF.

The J gene is TRBJ2-5, the V gene TRBV18; no clear D. Looked up from germline, CDR1 is KGHSH and CDR2 is LQKENI. This CDR3 comprises 13 residues. Trimming cost V 2 bases and J 6 bases, with 10 bases left between them. The DNA for the CDR3 is TGTGCCAGCTCACCAGAGGCTTCAAAGACCCAGTACTTC. As protein: CASSPEASKTQYF.

The chain couples TRBV12-3 or TRBV12-4 to TRBJ2-7, with 12 bases that match TRBD1. The trim removed 7 bases at V and 6 bases at J, leaving 10 bases unmatched. This CDR3 is built from 15 residues. The DNA of the CDR3 is TGTGCCAGCACCGTCGGGACAGGGGGCAGTTCCGAGCAGTACTTC. Translation gives CASTVGTGGSSEQYF.